A single sample is the source of the 8 T cell receptor beta chains below, sequenced in a study of shared clonotypes between healthy human individuals. Produced via immunoSEQ multiplex PCR; TCRdb's table is partial and in-frame only. The data hold over a million clones, with more than 95% observed a single time. The sample consisted of naive CD4+ T cells sorted from blood. Subset: CD45RA+ positively selected. Receptors were obtained from a man aged 25 to 40 in good health.

The genes are TRBV28 and TRBJ2-5; 8 bases are shared with TRBD1. Germline V gene data show CDR1 as MDHEN and CDR2 as SYDVKM. The CDR3 is 15 residues long. Trimming cost V 2 bases and J 6 bases; bases outside gene matches: 8. DNA of the CDR3: TGTGCCAGCAGTTTAGCAGGGACAGGTATAAAGACCCAGTACTTC. This codes for CASSLAGTGIKTQYF.

The chain recombines TRBV7-9 with TRBJ2-5, with a possible D match to TRBD1 (6 bases). The CDR3 spans 15 residues. Germline lookup yields CDR1 SEHNR and CDR2 FQNEAQ (reference sequence). Trimming removed 6 bases from V and 2 bases from J, with 16 bases in between. In nucleotides, the CDR3 is TGTGCCAGCAGTTCTGGGACAACCGTACAAGAGACCCAGTACTTC. Residues: CASSSGTTVQETQYF.

The CDR3 sequence is CASTLIAGGTDTQYF. DNA of the CDR3: TGTGCCAGCACCCTAATAGCGGGAGGAACAGATACGCAGTATTTT. The rearrangement joins TRBV6-1 to TRBJ2-3; 10 positions agree with TRBD2. With V trimmed by 7 bases and J by 3 bases, 7 bases remained unmatched. In germline, CDR1 is MNHNS, CDR2 SASEGT. The CDR3 has 15 residues.

The rearrangement links TRBV9 to TRBJ2-3; D may be TRBD1 (6 bases). Germline CDR1 is SGDLS and CDR2 is YYNGEE. The V and J ends lost 6 bases and 2 bases respectively, with 16 bases between them. This CDR3 region has 15 residues. The CDR3 DNA reads as TGTGCCAGCAAAGAAGGGGGACGAAACACAGATACGCAGTATTTT. Protein product: CASKEGGRNTDTQYF.

Notes on this clone: This CDR3 is also generated by other DNA sequences in the sample. The chain is built from TRBV2 and TRBJ2-2; D gene uncertain. With 6 bases removed from V and 3 bases from J, the gap between germline ends came to 2 bases. This CDR3 is 11 amino acids long. Looked up from germline, CDR1 is SNHLY and CDR2 is FYNNEI. The CDR3 DNA reads as TGTGCCAGCAGCTACACCGGGGAGCTGTTTTTT. The encoded protein is CASSYTGELFF.

This clone was seen only once. The chain uses TRBV11-1 and TRBJ2-5; D ambiguous. The germline V gene has CDR1 SGHAT and CDR2 FQDESV (reference sequence). This CDR3 is 14 amino acids long. The V gene lost 2 bases and the J gene lost 7 bases, with 14 bases spanning the gap. CDR3 sequence (DNA): TGTGCCAGCAGCTTAAATTACGGGCCAGGGACCCAGTACTTC. Translation: CASSLNYGPGTQYF.

The genes are TRBV29-1 and TRBJ2-3, with 11 positions matching TRBD2. Germline V gives CDR1 SQVTM, CDR2 ANQGSEA. Trimming removed 8 bases from V and 0 bases from J; junction bases left unmatched: 10. CDR3 size: 16 residues. CDR3 nucleotides: TGCAGCACGCAGGGGACTAGCGGACCTAGCACAGATACGCAGTATTTT. Translating gives CSTQGTSGPSTDTQYF.

On this clone itself: One end of the junction does not line up with germline, which may come from a read error. This sequence joins TRBV7-2 and TRBJ2-3; D is ambiguous. CDR1 and CDR2 from the germline V gene are SGHTA and FQGNSA. This CDR3 is built from 11 residues. CDR3 amino acids: CASSYTDRQYF. CDR3 nucleotide sequence: TGTGCCAGCAGCTACACGGATAGGCAGTATTTT.